This T cell receptor beta chain comes out of a study of blood T cell repertoires in COVID-19. Clones were read by immunoSEQ multiplex PCR, and TCRdb kept only the in-frame ones, dropping some. The data contain 150,000 to 190,000 clones, about four fifths of them singletons. Germline V gives CDR1 MGHRA, CDR2 YSYEKL. This CDR3 has 16 amino acids. Losses at the gene ends were 0 bases for V and 5 bases for J; bases not matched to a gene: 6. The TCR comes from a woman aged 80 or over with acute or convalescent COVID-19. The chain is built from TRBV4-1 and TRBJ1-2; 10 bases are shared with TRBD1. Specimen: peripheral blood. The CDR3 DNA reads as TGCGCCAGCAGCCAAGATTTGGGGACAGGGGCGTATGGCTACACCTTC. Its protein is CASSQDLGTGAYGYTF.